Presented here are 3 T cell receptor beta chains from one specimen sequenced in a study of OX40 agonist ivuxolimab in advanced cancers. Data came from immunoSEQ multiplex PCR; TCRdb stores just in-frame clones and leaves some out. Counted here are 30,000 to 45,000 clones, 65% to 80% occurring once; the ten biggest clones make up 11%. This sample comprised CD4+ or CD8+ T cells sorted from blood, obtained in a trial of the OX40 agonist ivuxolimab. Receptor source: an adult with an advanced solid tumor such as melanoma, head and neck, liver or kidney cancer.

This clone has a single count. The V gene is TRBV6-5, the J gene TRBJ2-1; TRBD2 agrees at 11 bases. The CDR3 totals 15 residues. Germline V lookup: CDR1 MNHEY, CDR2 SVGAGI. V was clipped by 6 bases and J by 4 bases; unmatched bases: 5. The chain's CDR3 is CASSFLAGGYNEQFF. The CDR3 region has the DNA TGTGCCAGCAGCTTCCTAGCGGGGGGATACAATGAGCAGTTCTTC.

The genes are TRBV5-1 and TRBJ2-5, with D tentatively TRBD2 (6 bases). CDR1 is SGHRS, CDR2 YFSETQ, per germline. Trimming removed 4 bases from V and 0 bases from J, with 19 bases in between. The CDR3 covers 17 residues. Here the CDR3 DNA reads TGCGCCAGCAGCCCACTCCGGGACTCCCCTTACCAAGAGACCCAGTACTTC. Its translation is CASSPLRDSPYQETQYF.

The rearrangement joins TRBV11-2 to TRBJ2-5; 8 positions match TRBD1. The CDR3 covers 14 residues. CDR1 SGHAT and CDR2 FQNNGV come from the germline V gene. With 5 bases clipped from V and 4 bases from J, the junction kept 6 bases outside the gene matches. CDR3 amino acids: CASSVRTGRETQYF. The DNA for the CDR3 is TGTGCCAGCAGCGTTCGGACAGGGAGAGAGACCCAGTACTTC.